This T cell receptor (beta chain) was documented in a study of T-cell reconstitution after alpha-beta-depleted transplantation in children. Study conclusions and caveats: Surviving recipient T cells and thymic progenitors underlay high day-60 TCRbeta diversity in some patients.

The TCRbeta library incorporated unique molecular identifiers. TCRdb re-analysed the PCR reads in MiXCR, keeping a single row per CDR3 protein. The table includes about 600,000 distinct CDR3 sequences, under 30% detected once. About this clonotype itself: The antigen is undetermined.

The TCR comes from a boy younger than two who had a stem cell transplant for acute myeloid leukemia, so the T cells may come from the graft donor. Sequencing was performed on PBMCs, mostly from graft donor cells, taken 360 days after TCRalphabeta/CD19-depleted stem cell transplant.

In DNA form, the CDR3 reads TGTGCCAGCAGCAAAACTAGGAGGGTCGGGGCAACTTCTGGCTACACCTTC. Its protein is CASSKTRRVGATSGYTF. The chain couples TRBV21-1 to TRBJ1-2. TRBV21-1 is an annotated pseudogene. This CDR3 spans 17 amino acids.